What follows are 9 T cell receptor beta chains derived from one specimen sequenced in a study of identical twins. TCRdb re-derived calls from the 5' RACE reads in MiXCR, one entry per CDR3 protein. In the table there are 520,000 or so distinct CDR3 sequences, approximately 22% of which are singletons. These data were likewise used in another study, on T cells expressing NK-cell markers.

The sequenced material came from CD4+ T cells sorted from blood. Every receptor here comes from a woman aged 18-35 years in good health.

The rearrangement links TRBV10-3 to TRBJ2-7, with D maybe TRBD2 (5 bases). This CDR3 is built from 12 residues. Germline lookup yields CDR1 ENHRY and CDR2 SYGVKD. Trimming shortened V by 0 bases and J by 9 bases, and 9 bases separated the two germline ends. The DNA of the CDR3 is TGTGCCATCAGTGAGTCGGGAGTTCGGCAGTACTTC. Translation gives CAISESGVRQYF.

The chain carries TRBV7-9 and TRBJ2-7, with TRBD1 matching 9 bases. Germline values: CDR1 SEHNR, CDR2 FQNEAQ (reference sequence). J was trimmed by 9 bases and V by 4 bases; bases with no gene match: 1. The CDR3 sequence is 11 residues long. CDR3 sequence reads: CASSSDRGQYF. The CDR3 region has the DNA TGTGCCAGCAGCTCGGACAGGGGGCAGTACTTC. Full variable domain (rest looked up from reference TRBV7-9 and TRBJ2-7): DTGVSQNPRHKITKRGQNVTFRCDPISEHNRLYWYRQTLGQGPEFLTYFQNEAQLEKSRLLSDRFSAERPKGSFSTLEIQRTEQGDSAMYLCASSSDRGQYFGPGTRLTVT.

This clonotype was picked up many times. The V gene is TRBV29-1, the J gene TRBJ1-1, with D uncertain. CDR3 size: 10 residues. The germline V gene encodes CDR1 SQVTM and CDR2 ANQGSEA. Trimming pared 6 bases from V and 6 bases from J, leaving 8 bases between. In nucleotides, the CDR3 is TGCAGCGTGCAACATGCTGAAGCTTTCTTT. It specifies CSVQHAEAFF. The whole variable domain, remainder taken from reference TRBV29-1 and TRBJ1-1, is SAVISQKPSRDICQRGTSLTIQCQVDSQVTMMFWYRQQPGQSLTLIATANQGSEATYESGFVIDKFPISRPNLTFSTLTVSNMSPEDSSIYLCSVQHAEAFFGQGTRLTVV.

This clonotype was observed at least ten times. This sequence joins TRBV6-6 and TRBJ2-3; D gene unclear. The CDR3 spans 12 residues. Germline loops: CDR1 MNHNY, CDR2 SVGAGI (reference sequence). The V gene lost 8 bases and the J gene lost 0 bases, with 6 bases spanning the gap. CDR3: CASGVSTDTQYF. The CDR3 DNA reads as TGTGCCAGCGGCGTGAGCACAGATACGCAGTATTTT.

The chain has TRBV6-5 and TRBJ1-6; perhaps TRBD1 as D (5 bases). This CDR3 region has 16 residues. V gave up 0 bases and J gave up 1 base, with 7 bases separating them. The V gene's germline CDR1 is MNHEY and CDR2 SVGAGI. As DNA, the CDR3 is TGTGCCAGCAGTTACTCAGGGGCATCCTATAATTCACCCCTCCACTTT. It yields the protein CASSYSGASYNSPLHF.

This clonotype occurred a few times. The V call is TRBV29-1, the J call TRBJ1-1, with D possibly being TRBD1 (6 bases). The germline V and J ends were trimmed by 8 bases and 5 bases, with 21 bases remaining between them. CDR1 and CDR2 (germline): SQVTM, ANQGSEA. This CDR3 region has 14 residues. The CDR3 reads CSIRAGGGSTEAFF. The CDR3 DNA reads TGCAGCATCCGAGCCGGGGGCGGTAGTACTGAAGCTTTCTTT.

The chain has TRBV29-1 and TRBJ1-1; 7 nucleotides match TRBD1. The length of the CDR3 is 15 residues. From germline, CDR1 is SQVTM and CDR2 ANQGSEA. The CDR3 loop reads CSADRASSLNTEAFF. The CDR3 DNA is TGCAGTGCTGACAGGGCGTCCTCTTTGAACACTGAAGCTTTCTTT.

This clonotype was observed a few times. In nucleotides, the CDR3 is TGCAGCGTTGCCCAGGAGAACACTGAAGCTTTCTTT. Translating it yields CSVAQENTEAFF. The chain couples TRBV29-1 to TRBJ1-1; D remains ambiguous. V lost 4 bases and J lost 1, with 7 bases in between. The length of the CDR3 is 12 residues. Germline V lookup: CDR1 SQVTM, CDR2 ANQGSEA.

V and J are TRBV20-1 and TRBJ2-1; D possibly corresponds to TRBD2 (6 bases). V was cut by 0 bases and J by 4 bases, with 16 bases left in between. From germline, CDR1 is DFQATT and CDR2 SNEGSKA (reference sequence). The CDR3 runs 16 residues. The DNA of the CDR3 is TGCAGTGCTAGAGAGGGTGGGAGGCCCCGATACAATGAGCAGTTCTTC. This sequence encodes CSAREGGRPRYNEQFF.